This T cell receptor (beta chain) was sequenced during a study of response to subunit inactivated influenza vaccine. TCRdb itself ran the RT-PCR reads through MiXCR, one entry per CDR3 protein. This sample carries about 780,000 distinct CDR3 sequences, roughly 18% of them seen once, and the ten largest clones take under 13%. The sequence derives from a man between 45 and 60 years old who received an inactivated influenza vaccine. The material was PBMCs from blood, obtained 5 to 6 days after vaccination.

As DNA, the CDR3 is TGCAGTGCTAGACCCCTAGCGGGAGCCCAAGAGACCCAGTACTTC. Protein product: CSARPLAGAQETQYF. The chain is built from TRBV20-1 and TRBJ2-5, with 10 nucleotides matching TRBD2. Germline trimming cut 2 bases from V and 1 base from J; bases unmatched to any gene: 4. The CDR3 runs 15 residues. Germline V gene lookup returns CDR1 DFQATT and CDR2 SNEGSKA (reference sequence).